This T cell receptor (beta chain) comes out of a study of radiation and T cells in renal cell carcinoma. Study-wide points: No pretreatment tumor biopsies were available for baseline clonotypes. From baseline, blood top tumor clonotypes peaked at 2 weeks post-radiation.

Clones were sequenced by immunoSEQ multiplex PCR, and TCRdb holds only the in-frame ones, with some missing. The sample consists of 130,000 or so clones, less than 85% of them appearing once. With regard to this clone: Its specificity is unknown.

Between the trimmed V and J ends, which lost 6 bases and 4 bases, there was a span of 9 bases. Germline lookup yields CDR1 MNHNS and CDR2 SASEGT. The CDR3 contains 12 residues. Time point meaning: baseline pretreatment blood. The treatment denotes: 15 Gy SBRT to primary tumor, nephrectomy 4 weeks later. After SBRT, blood was collected at 2 and 4 weeks, plus baseline. Clear cell pathology was present in this patient's renal cell carcinoma. The chain employs TRBV6-1 and TRBJ2-5; D might be TRBD1 (6 bases). Sequences were derived from blood, sampled from a patient whose treatment included radiotherapy and nephrectomy. This TCR came from a woman aged 50 to 60 with renal cell carcinoma. CDR3 region: CASRGQGETQYF. For the CDR3, the DNA is TGTGCCAGCAGGGGACAAGGAGAGACCCAGTACTTC.